The 32 T cell receptor beta chains below all came from one sample that was sequenced in a study of blood T cells in healthy people across ages. Then a second PCR, running roughly 6 to 11 cycles, was carried out with a sample-barcoded 5' primer and a J-beta primer mix. One entry per CDR3 protein results from TCRdb running MiXCR on the 5' RACE reads. The sample includes roughly 1,100,000 distinct CDR3 sequences, under 30% seen only once; the top ten take about 0.8%. Separately, the same data were catalogued under a study of T cells of mothers and their children.

The sequenced sample was blood. These TCRs come from a girl under 10 years old in good health.

This clonotype came up once. The chain links TRBV7-6 to TRBJ2-1, with D maybe TRBD2 (5 bases). Trimming pared 0 bases from V and 2 bases from J, leaving 8 bases between. Germline assignment: CDR1 SGHVS and CDR2 FNYEAQ. The CDR3 has 15 residues. The CDR3 DNA reads as TGTGCCAGCAGCTTAGCCCAGCGGCCCTACAATGAGCAGTTCTTC. Protein sequence: CASSLAQRPYNEQFF.

This clonotype has at least ten counts. V and J are TRBV9 and TRBJ2-5, with D maybe TRBD1 (5 bases). CDR3 size: 13 residues. The V gene lost 3 bases and the J gene lost 3 bases, with 9 bases spanning the gap. Germline V CDR1 and CDR2: SGDLS, YYNGEE. The CDR3 loop is CASSAGHEETQYF. CDR3 nucleotide sequence: TGTGCCAGCAGCGCCGGACACGAAGAGACCCAGTACTTC.

The J gene is TRBJ2-7, the V gene TRBV7-9, with 12 bases fitting TRBD2. CDR1 is SEHNR, CDR2 FQNEAQ, per germline (reference sequence). V lost 5 bases and J lost 2; bases outside the gene matches: 7. CDR3 length equals 16 residues. The CDR3 is CASSPSGLAGTYEQYF. The CDR3 nucleotides read TGTGCCAGCAGCCCCTCTGGACTAGCGGGAACCTACGAGCAGTACTTC.

The chain links TRBV7-9 to TRBJ2-2, with TRBD2 matching 8 bases. The CDR3 sequence is 15 residues long. V shed 5 bases and J 6 bases; nucleotides not matched to a gene: 8. Germline CDR1 reads SEHNR; CDR2 reads FQNEAQ (reference sequence). The CDR3 is CASSRPAGGAGELFF. The DNA of the CDR3 is TGTGCCAGCAGCCGCCCGGCGGGGGGAGCCGGGGAGCTGTTTTTT.

This clonotype was seen only a few times. This chain joins TRBV29-1 and TRBJ2-3; tentative D call: TRBD2 (6 bases). CDR3 length equals 13 residues. Looked up from germline, CDR1 is SQVTM and CDR2 is ANQGSEA. The V and J ends lost 1 base and 5 bases respectively, with 10 bases between them. The CDR3 region is CSVEAGVEDTQYF. CDR3 DNA sequence: TGCAGCGTTGAAGCGGGAGTGGAAGATACGCAGTATTTT.

The gene calls are TRBV5-1 and TRBJ1-2, with a weak D call TRBD1 (5 bases). This CDR3 region has 13 residues. The V gene lost 0 bases and the J gene lost 5 bases, with 8 bases spanning the gap. Germline values: CDR1 SGHRS, CDR2 YFSETQ. The CDR3 bases are TGCGCCAGCAGCTTGGCCGACAGATATGGCTACACCTTC. Amino acids: CASSLADRYGYTF.

The J gene is TRBJ1-2, the V gene TRBV4-1, with D uncertain. The V gene lost 0 bases and the J gene lost 8 bases, with 7 bases spanning the gap. Germline lookup yields CDR1 MGHRA and CDR2 YSYEKL. This CDR3 comprises 12 residues. The CDR3 sequence: CASSQDLKGYTF. CDR3 DNA sequence: TGCGCCAGCAGCCAAGATCTAAAAGGCTACACCTTC.

The genes are TRBV20-1 and TRBJ2-1; tentative D call: TRBD2 (6 bases). Per the germline V gene, CDR1 is DFQATT and CDR2 is SNEGSKA (reference sequence). The CDR3 runs 11 residues. Trimming removed 6 bases from V and 8 bases from J, with 11 bases in between. CDR3: CSALLAYEQFF. The CDR3 bases are TGCAGTGCGCTTCTAGCGTATGAGCAGTTCTTC.

The chain joins TRBV15 to TRBJ1-1; no reliable D call. This CDR3 is built from 15 residues. The ends were cut back, 0 bases at V and 3 bases at J, with 11 bases in the middle. Per germline, CDR1 LNHNV and CDR2 YYDKDF (reference sequence). The CDR3 loop reads CATSRDEALDTEAFF. CDR3 DNA sequence: TGTGCCACCAGCAGAGATGAGGCCTTGGACACTGAAGCTTTCTTT.

To note about this clonotype: One junction end does not reproduce the germline sequence, and a read error may be involved. This sequence joins TRBV9 and TRBJ1-5, with D perhaps TRBD1 (5 bases). This CDR3 has 14 residues. Germline V lookup: CDR1 SGDLS, CDR2 YYNGEE. For the CDR3, the DNA is TGTGCCGGCAGCCTAGGTGGGGGTTATCAGCCCCAGCATTTT. It specifies CAGSLGGGYQPQHF.

Here the CDR3 DNA reads TGTGCCAGCAGCCAAGACAGGACCACTAGCTACGAGCAGTACTTC. It specifies CASSQDRTTSYEQYF. This sequence joins TRBV3-1 and TRBJ2-7; D may be TRBD2 (5 bases). Germline V CDR1 and CDR2: LGHDT, YNNKEL (reference sequence). The CDR3 runs to 15 residues. V lost 0 bases and J lost 3, with 12 bases in between.

In this sample, this clonotype turned up a few times. The chain combines TRBV7-2 with TRBJ2-6; a possible D gene is TRBD1 (5 bases). CDR1 is SGHTA, CDR2 FQGNSA, per germline. CDR3 length: 16 amino acids. V lost 3 bases, J lost 0 bases, and 9 bases lay in between. The CDR3 loop reads CASSLDTNSGANVLTF. The DNA of the CDR3 is TGTGCCAGCAGCTTGGACACAAACTCTGGGGCCAACGTCCTGACTTTC.

This chain uses TRBV7-9 with TRBJ1-1; the match to TRBD1 covers 7 bases. V dropped 5 bases and J dropped 2; count of bases not matched to a gene: 8. The CDR3 covers 15 residues. CDR1 and CDR2 from the germline V gene are SEHNR and FQNEAQ (reference sequence). The CDR3 loop reads CASSLQRQGNTEAFF. CDR3 nucleotide sequence: TGTGCCAGCAGCCTTCAGAGACAGGGAAACACTGAAGCTTTCTTT.

This clonotype was seen a handful of times. The gene calls are TRBV6-5 and TRBJ1-2; tentatively, D is TRBD1 (5 bases). V lost 4 bases to trimming and J lost 0 bases, with 12 bases between them. CDR1 is MNHEY and CDR2 is SVGAGI in the germline V gene. CDR3 length: 15 residues. The CDR3 nucleotides read TGTGCCAGCAGTTCGGCTCAGGGACCTAACTATGGCTACACCTTC. Protein product: CASSSAQGPNYGYTF.

The CDR3 DNA follows: TGCGCCAGCAGCTTGGAAATCACAGGGCCTTACGAGCAGTACTTC. It is translated as CASSLEITGPYEQYF. V gene TRBV5-1 combines with J gene TRBJ2-7; a possible D gene is TRBD1 (6 bases). The germline V gene encodes CDR1 SGHRS and CDR2 YFSETQ. This CDR3 is built from 15 residues. V was shortened by 0 bases and J by 4 bases, with 14 bases between the two germline ends.

This clonotype was detected only a few times. The chain is built from TRBV20-1 and TRBJ2-3; tentatively, D is TRBD1 (6 bases). The CDR3 contains 17 residues. Germline CDR1 is DFQATT and CDR2 is SNEGSKA (reference sequence). Between the trimmed V and J ends, which lost 1 base and 4 bases, there was a span of 21 bases. CDR3 bases: TGCAGTGCTAGAGCCTTCACAGGGAGAGGGGTCCCAGATACGCAGTATTTT. This codes for CSARAFTGRGVPDTQYF.

V usage is TRBV9 and J usage is TRBJ2-6; D possibly corresponds to TRBD2 (5 bases). CDR3 length: 15 amino acids. Trimming pared 2 bases from V and 2 bases from J, leaving 8 bases between. The V gene's germline CDR1 is SGDLS and CDR2 YYNGEE. CDR3 bases: TGTGCCAGCAGCGTCCGAGGGACTGGGGCCAACGTCCTGACTTTC. Translating it yields CASSVRGTGANVLTF.

The chain links TRBV20-1 to TRBJ1-4; D is perhaps TRBD1 (6 bases). This CDR3 region has 17 residues. Trimming shortened V by 3 bases and J by 11 bases, and 28 bases separated the two germline ends. CDR1 is DFQATT and CDR2 is SNEGSKA in the germline V gene (reference sequence). This CDR3 is CSASIFFGGGSLAKLFF. The CDR3 coding sequence is TGCAGTGCTAGTATCTTCTTTGGGGGGGGCTCATTAGCGAAACTGTTTTTT.

This clonotype appeared a few times. The chain couples TRBV9 to TRBJ2-5, with a possible D match to TRBD1 (5 bases). CDR1 and CDR2 from the germline V gene are SGDLS and YYNGEE. Trimming took off 3 bases at V and 3 bases at J, with 12 bases between the two ends. The CDR3 has 14 residues. CDR3 loop: CASSEGWGKETQYF. The DNA for the CDR3 is TGTGCCAGCAGCGAGGGGTGGGGAAAAGAGACCCAGTACTTC.

The chain employs TRBV2 and TRBJ2-5, with unresolved D. The tail of the sequence fits TRBJ2-1 better, so the J call may be wrong. The CDR3 runs 11 residues. Germline assignment: CDR1 SNHLY and CDR2 FYNNEI. The CDR3 spells CASGVLNEQFF. Here the CDR3 DNA reads TGTGCCAGCGGGGTATTAAATGAGCAGTTCTTC.

A few counts support this clonotype. The gene calls are TRBV7-2 and TRBJ2-3; D may be TRBD2 (7 bases). The germline gives CDR1 SGHTA, CDR2 FQGNSA. This CDR3 region has 15 residues. Trimming pared 1 base from V and 4 bases from J, leaving 12 bases between. CDR3 sequence (DNA): TGTGCCAGCAGCTTAGGAGGGGGGGCTCCAGATACGCAGTATTTT. Amino acid sequence: CASSLGGGAPDTQYF. Complete variable domain (other parts from reference TRBV7-2 and TRBJ2-3): GAGVSQSPSNKVTEKGKDVELRCDPISGHTALYWYRQSLGQGLEFLIYFQGNSAPDKSGLPSDRFSAERTGGSVSTLTIQRTQQEDSAVYLCASSLGGGAPDTQYFGPGTRLTVL.

This clonotype was seen ten or more times. The chain links TRBV29-1 to TRBJ2-7; D perhaps matches TRBD2 (6 bases). The V end was cut by 4 bases, the J end by 4 bases, with 14 bases between. The CDR3 runs to 13 residues. From germline, CDR1 is SQVTM and CDR2 ANQGSEA. The CDR3: CSVVGQGGYEQYF. CDR3 coding DNA: TGCAGCGTTGTGGGTCAGGGAGGTTACGAGCAGTACTTC.

The chain combines TRBV6-5 with TRBJ2-7; possibly TRBD1 for D (6 bases). The CDR3 consists of 14 residues. The V gene lost 7 bases and the J gene lost 2 bases, with 15 bases spanning the gap. Germline assignment: CDR1 MNHEY and CDR2 SVGAGI. CDR3 in amino acids: CASTRGPRTYEQYF. DNA for the CDR3: TGTGCCAGCACCAGGGGACCTAGAACCTACGAGCAGTACTTC.

This clonotype was recorded a few times. The gene calls are TRBV10-3 and TRBJ1-2; D is unresolved. The germline V gene encodes CDR1 ENHRY and CDR2 SYGVKD. The CDR3 covers 13 residues. Trimming pared 3 bases from V and 7 bases from J, leaving 12 bases between. In nucleotides, the CDR3 is TGTGCCATCAGTGACAGGAACGAGGGTGGCTACACCTTC. Translating gives CAISDRNEGGYTF.

This clonotype showed up just a few times. The CDR3 reads CASSLRQGSSSYEQYF. The DNA for the CDR3 is TGCGCCAGCAGCCTTAGGCAGGGCTCGAGCTCCTACGAGCAGTACTTC. The rearrangement joins TRBV5-1 to TRBJ2-7; D is perhaps TRBD1 (5 bases). The CDR3 length is 16 residues. V dropped 4 bases and J dropped 0 bases, with 17 bases sitting between them. Germline V gene data show CDR1 as SGHRS and CDR2 as YFSETQ.

This clonotype occurred a few times. The V call is TRBV15, the J call TRBJ1-2, with no clear D. The CDR3 length is 12 residues. V lost 7 bases and J 5 bases, leaving 11 bases between the germline ends. Germline V gene data show CDR1 as LNHNV and CDR2 as YYDKDF (reference sequence). CDR3 in DNA: TGTGCCACCATGGGTTTACGGTATGGCTACACCTTC. Translating it yields CATMGLRYGYTF.

The chain combines TRBV29-1 with TRBJ2-1, with 11 bases identical to TRBD2. CDR1 and CDR2 from the germline V gene are SQVTM and ANQGSEA. The junction had 6 bases not matched to a gene; V was cut back by 4 bases and J by 4 bases. The CDR3 contains 15 residues. CDR3 sequence reads: CSVVPSGGLYNEQFF. The CDR3 nucleotides read TGCAGCGTTGTTCCTAGCGGGGGGCTTTACAATGAGCAGTTCTTC.

This clonotype was observed a handful of times. This chain joins TRBV7-9 and TRBJ2-7; 8 positions match TRBD2. CDR3 length: 15 residues. CDR1 and CDR2 from the germline V gene are SEHNR and FQNEAQ (reference sequence). With 4 bases clipped from V and 5 bases from J, the junction kept 10 bases outside the gene matches. The CDR3 nucleotides are TGTGCCAGCAGCTCCACTTTGCGGGAGGTACACGAGCAGTACTTC. Its protein is CASSSTLREVHEQYF.

This clonotype was seen only a few times. DNA of the CDR3: TGTGCCAGCAGCTTGACTAGCGGGACCTCCTACGAGCAGTACTTC. Its protein product is CASSLTSGTSYEQYF. The genes are TRBV7-9 and TRBJ2-7, with TRBD2 matching over 11 bases. V was pared by 3 bases and J by 0 bases, with 1 base of the junction left unmatched. The CDR3 contains 15 residues. Germline V gives CDR1 SEHNR, CDR2 FQNEAQ (reference sequence).

This clonotype has more than one count but fewer than ten. The V gene is TRBV14, the J gene TRBJ2-1, with D perhaps given as TRBD1 or TRBD2 (6 bases each). V lost 1 base to trimming and J lost 13 bases, with 11 bases between them. CDR1 and CDR2 (germline): SGHDN, FVKESK. This CDR3 comprises 12 residues. Written as DNA, the CDR3 is TGTGCCAGCAGCCAAGTGGGGGGCGTCCAGTTCTTC. It codes for CASSQVGGVQFF.

This clonotype was seen more than once but under ten times. V usage is TRBV24-1 and J usage is TRBJ2-6, with D perhaps TRBD1 (5 bases). The CDR3 consists of 16 residues. V was trimmed by 3 bases and J by 0 bases, leaving 8 bases between them. The germline CDR1 and CDR2 sequences are KGHDR and SFDVKD. This CDR3 reads CATSDPTGSGANVLTF. CDR3 bases: TGTGCCACCAGTGATCCTACAGGCTCTGGGGCCAACGTCCTGACTTTC.

This clonotype was found a few times. This chain links TRBV29-1 with TRBJ1-1, with D unclear. V lost 3 bases and J 1 base, leaving 6 bases between the germline ends. The CDR3 runs 12 residues. The germline V gene has CDR1 SQVTM and CDR2 ANQGSEA. The CDR3 is CSVDSRNTEAFF. The CDR3 DNA follows: TGCAGCGTTGATTCGCGGAACACTGAAGCTTTCTTT.